Listed below are T cell receptor beta chains from one sample, sequenced in a study of memory CD4+ T cells and cytomegalovirus serostatus. Clones were sequenced by immunoSEQ multiplex PCR, and TCRdb holds only the in-frame ones, with some missing. The sample carries about 57,000 clones, 70% to 80% recorded once. Input material: memory CD4+ T cells from blood. All receptors derive from an adult in good health and CMV-seronegative. Both conserved end residues are part of each CDR3. The D gene is left open where the match is weak. A clone size is listed for some rows: how often the clone was seen (once, few, many), or a class if it is expanded.

J gene,clone size,V gene,D gene,CDR3 protein,CDR3 DNA
TRBJ1-2,few,TRBV29-1,.,CSSQDGGNGYTF,TGCAGCTCGCAGGATGGAGGGAATGGCTACACCTTC
TRBJ1-2,.,TRBV15,TRBD1,CATSRDGGQGLVNF,TGTGCCACCAGCAGAGATGGGGGACAGGGGTTAGTCAACTTC
TRBJ1-1,.,TRBV4-2,.,CASSQPQGSGNTEAFF,TGTGCCAGCAGCCAGCCCCAGGGGTCCGGGAACACTGAAGCTTTCTTT
TRBJ2-7,.,TRBV5-1,.,CASSFRGAPYEQYF,TGCGCCAGCAGCTTCAGGGGGGCCCCCTACGAGCAGTACTTC
TRBJ1-5,.,TRBV6-5,.,CASRSTSQQPQHF,TGTGCCAGCAGGAGTACATCGCAGCAGCCCCAGCATTTT
TRBJ2-2,.,TRBV5-1,.,CASSRTGLPNTGELFF,TGCGCCAGCAGCCGCACGGGACTTCCTAACACCGGGGAGCTGTTTTTT
TRBJ2-1,.,TRBV7-2,.,CASSSSPYNEQFF,TGTGCCAGCAGCTCCAGCCCCTACAATGAGCAGTTCTTC
TRBJ2-5,few,TRBV5-6,TRBD2,CASSFGLAGGEETQYF,TGTGCCAGCAGCTTCGGACTAGCGGGAGGGGAAGAGACCCAGTACTTC
TRBJ2-7,.,TRBV7-9,.,CASSLESTGQYF,TGTGCCAGCAGCTTAGAATCGACGGGGCAGTACTTC
TRBJ1-2,few,TRBV11-2,.,CASSLLKGNYGYTF,TGTGCCAGCAGCTTATTAAAGGGGAACTATGGCTACACCTTC
TRBJ1-2,.,TRBV5-1,TRBD1,CASSLRQGGQNYGYTF,TGCGCCAGCAGCTTGAGACAGGGGGGGCAGAACTATGGCTACACCTTC
TRBJ2-5,.,TRBV5-1,TRBD1,CASSDMGQEGTQYF,TGCGCCAGCAGCGATATGGGACAGGAGGGGACCCAGTACTTC
TRBJ1-1,.,TRBV4-1,TRBD1,CASSQVFLTGAMNTEAFF,TGCGCCAGCAGCCAAGTATTCCTAACAGGGGCCATGAACACTGAAGCTTTCTTT
TRBJ2-1,many,TRBV12-5,.,CASGLTEIEQFF,TGTGCTAGTGGTTTGACGGAAATTGAGCAGTTCTTC
TRBJ2-5,.,TRBV5-1,.,CASSLADGKQETQYF,TGCGCCAGCAGCTTGGCGGACGGCAAACAAGAGACCCAGTACTTC
TRBJ2-7,.,TRBV6-5,.,CASSYSSGPLDEQYF,TGTGCCAGCAGTTACTCCAGCGGTCCTTTGGACGAGCAGTACTTC
TRBJ1-4,.,TRBV7-2,.,CASSSQGSHDEKLFF,TGTGCCAGCAGCTCCCAGGGTTCTCATGATGAAAAACTGTTTTTT
TRBJ2-1,.,TRBV19,.,CASKALSNEQFF,TGTGCCAGTAAAGCCCTGAGCAATGAGCAGTTCTTC
TRBJ2-3,.,TRBV7-9,TRBD2,CASSLGSSGGTDTQYF,TGTGCCAGCAGCTTAGGGTCTAGCGGGGGAACAGATACGCAGTATTTT
TRBJ1-1,.,TRBV7-8,.,CASSVARLGTEAFF,TGTGCCAGCAGCGTAGCCCGGTTGGGCACTGAAGCTTTCTTT
TRBJ2-3,.,TRBV28,.,CASNSVDTQYF,TGTGCCAGCAACTCGGTCGATACGCAGTATTTT
TRBJ1-1,.,TRBV6-1,.,CASRKGITNTEAFF,TGTGCCAGCCGGAAGGGGATAACGAACACTGAAGCTTTCTTT
TRBJ2-7,.,TRBV11-3,.,CASSSGPVGEQYF,TGTGCCAGCAGCTCCGGGCCCGTCGGGGAGCAGTACTTC
TRBJ1-2,.,TRBV6-5,.,CASRAIYGYTF,TGTGCCAGCAGGGCCATCTATGGCTACACCTTC
TRBJ2-7,.,TRBV15,.,CATSRDLAQTYEQYF,TGTGCCACCAGCAGAGATCTAGCCCAAACCTACGAGCAGTACTTC
TRBJ2-1,.,TRBV19,.,CASSSRQYNEQFF,TGTGCCAGTAGTAGTAGACAGTACAATGAGCAGTTCTTC
TRBJ2-1,few,TRBV7-2,.,CASSLVGSAYNEQFF,TGTGCCAGCAGCTTAGTGGGGAGCGCCTACAATGAGCAGTTCTTC
TRBJ2-3,.,TRBV28,.,CASSSPSLDTQYF,TGTGCCAGCAGTTCCCCGTCCCTAGATACGCAGTATTTT
TRBJ2-7,.,TRBV27,TRBD2,CATSTLGTSDNYEQYF,TGTGCCACCTCGACACTGGGGACTAGCGACAACTACGAGCAGTACTTC
TRBJ2-1,.,TRBV6-4,TRBD2,CASSPGLAGGLTINEQFF,TGTGCCAGCAGCCCAGGACTAGCGGGAGGCCTAACCATCAATGAGCAGTTCTTC
TRBJ1-1,medium-sized,TRBV6-1,.,CASSDTEAFF,TGTGCCAGCAGCGACACTGAAGCTTTCTTT
TRBJ2-2,.,TRBV9,TRBD1,CASSRTGNRNTGELFF,TGTGCCAGCAGCAGGACAGGGAACCGGAACACCGGGGAGCTGTTTTTT
TRBJ2-3,once,TRBV9,TRBD2,CASSPSGRATDTQYF,TGTGCCAGCAGCCCTAGCGGGAGGGCCACAGATACGCAGTATTTT
TRBJ2-1,once,TRBV7-9,.,CASSPWDNEQFF,TGTGCCAGCAGCCCATGGGACAATGAGCAGTTCTTC
TRBJ1-1,.,TRBV6-1,.,CASARGTEAFF,TGTGCCAGCGCGCGGGGCACTGAAGCTTTCTTT
TRBJ2-7,.,TRBV5-4,TRBD1,CASSSGQGSSYEQYF,TGTGCCAGCAGCTCCGGACAGGGAAGCTCCTACGAGCAGTACTTC
TRBJ2-7,few,TRBV7-8,.,CASSFGTGSPERAF,.
TRBJ1-3,.,TRBV7-9,TRBD1,CASSFWTGFSGNTIYF,TGTGCCAGCAGCTTCTGGACAGGGTTCTCTGGAAACACCATATATTTT
TRBJ1-4,.,TRBV6-6,.,CASRGSGSGLFF,TGTGCCAGCAGGGGATCAGGGAGCGGACTGTTTTTT
TRBJ1-2,.,TRBV16,.,CASSPTTGNGYTF,TGTGCCAGCAGCCCGACCACAGGGAATGGCTACACCTTC
TRBJ1-5,once,TRBV27,.,CASSFEGGKNNQPQHF,TGTGCCAGCAGTTTCGAGGGGGGTAAGAACAATCAGCCCCAGCATTTT
TRBJ1-1,.,TRBV6-5,.,CASSPLGEGNTEAFF,TGTGCCAGCAGCCCCCTTGGGGAGGGCAACACTGAAGCTTTCTTT
TRBJ2-7,.,TRBV5-6,TRBD2,CASSLARTSGRNEQYF,TGTGCCAGCAGCTTGGCCCGAACTAGCGGGAGGAACGAGCAGTACTTC
TRBJ2-5,.,TRBV19,.,CASRVGATETQYF,TGTGCCAGTAGGGTTGGGGCGACGGAGACCCAGTACTTC
TRBJ1-6,.,TRBV7-8,.,CASSLVGGGNSPLHF,TGTGCCAGCAGCTTAGTTGGTGGGGGAAATTCACCCCTCCACTTT